Shown below are 8 T cell receptor beta chains from a single sample sequenced in a study of T cell changes during pregnancy in multiple sclerosis. Sequencing was performed with immunoSEQ multiplex PCR; in TCRdb, only in-frame clones are kept and a portion is missing. The repertoire holds approximately 41,000 clones, 80% to 90% seen once, with 1.2% in the top ten. The sample was CD4+ T cells from peripheral blood mononuclear cells, taken in the first trimester of pregnancy. These receptors all come from a female donor with multiple sclerosis, enrolled in a pregnancy study.

This rearrangement joins TRBV25-1 to TRBJ2-5, with D unclear. CDR1 and CDR2 (germline): MGHDK, SYGVNS. This CDR3 has 11 amino acids. Deletions cut 5 bases from V and 5 bases from J, with 6 bases between. The CDR3 protein is CASSPSETQYF. In DNA form, the CDR3 reads TGTGCCAGCAGTCCTTCGGAGACCCAGTACTTC.

The J gene is TRBJ1-1, the V gene TRBV4-1; tentative D call: TRBD1 (5 bases). The V end lost 5 bases, the J end lost 4 bases, and 20 bases lay between the germline ends. There are 16 residues in the CDR3. The V gene's germline CDR1 is MGHRA and CDR2 YSYEKL. The CDR3 bases are TGCGCCAGCAGCTCAAGGTCAGGGATTGGCTCCACTGAAGCTTTCTTT. Its translation: CASSSRSGIGSTEAFF.

This clone has a single count. The chain links TRBV5-1 to TRBJ2-5; D is perhaps TRBD2 (6 bases). The CDR3 is made up of 15 amino acids. Germline CDR1 is SGHRS and CDR2 is YFSETQ. The germline V and J ends were trimmed by 4 bases and 5 bases, with 18 bases remaining between them. CDR3 nucleotides: TGCGCCAGCAGCCCTGAGTCGGACTACGGGGAGACCCAGTACTTC. Translation: CASSPESDYGETQYF.

The chain employs TRBV2 and TRBJ1-3; TRBD1 matches 7 bases. The ends lost 8 bases at V and 4 bases at J; junction bases unmatched: 8. This CDR3 spans 14 amino acids. Germline assignment: CDR1 SNHLY and CDR2 FYNNEI. DNA of the CDR3: TGTGCCAGCCGGGACAGCTTAGGGGGAAACACCATATATTTT. As protein: CASRDSLGGNTIYF.

This clone turned up a few times. This rearrangement joins TRBV7-8 to TRBJ2-3, with 7 bases matching TRBD2. J was trimmed by 0 bases and V by 7 bases; bases with no gene match: 10. Germline loops: CDR1 SGHVS, CDR2 FQNEAQ. The CDR3 length is 16 residues. CDR3 loop: CASKDGGGGSTDTQYF. As DNA, the CDR3 is TGTGCCAGCAAAGACGGTGGGGGGGGGAGCACAGATACGCAGTATTTT.

This clone has just one count. The chain combines TRBV19 with TRBJ2-5; TRBD1 is a possible D gene (6 bases). The V gene's germline CDR1 is LNHDA and CDR2 SQIVND (reference sequence). V lost 10 bases, J lost 2 bases, and 11 bases lay in between. This CDR3 is 12 amino acids long. CDR3 sequence: CATGQQQETQYF. CDR3 nucleotide sequence: TGTGCCACTGGACAGCAGCAAGAGACCCAGTACTTC. Combining the CDR3 with reference TRBV19 and TRBJ2-5 gives the whole variable domain DGGITQSPKYLFRKEGQNVTLSCEQNLNHDAMYWYRQDPGQGLRLIYYSQIVNDFQKGDIAEGYSVSREKKESFPLTVTSAQKNPTAFYLCATGQQQETQYFGPGTRLLVL.

The chain is built from TRBV18 and TRBJ1-2; weak D call: TRBD1 (6 bases). V lost 5 bases, J lost 13 bases, and 17 bases lay in between. This CDR3 comprises 12 residues. Per germline, CDR1 KGHSH and CDR2 LQKENI. The CDR3 DNA reads TGTGCCAGCTCAGGTCAGACAGGAGAAAGCACCTTC. Protein: CASSGQTGESTF.

The rearrangement uses TRBV11-2 and TRBJ2-1, with D perhaps TRBD2 (6 bases). Per germline, CDR1 SGHAT and CDR2 FQNNGV. The germline V and J ends were trimmed by 6 bases and 7 bases, with 25 bases remaining between them. The CDR3 length is 17 residues. The CDR3 protein is CASSPSTGVLLGNEQFF. The CDR3 region has the DNA TGTGCCAGCAGTCCAAGCACGGGGGTACTTTTAGGGAATGAGCAGTTCTTC.